This TCR beta chain is from a study of T-cell memory formation after mild COVID-19. Study context: TCR clusters showed largely donor specificity.

Overall study findings and caveats: CM and EM subsets held most contracting CD4+ clones; EMRA held CD8+ ones. Pre-infection memory harbored some responding clones, suggesting cross-reactive memory joined. Confirmation of SARS-CoV-2 specificity was lacking for second-wave clones peaking day 37.

This clonotype was picked up many times. As yet, its antigen is unknown. This CDR3 spans 15 amino acids. Trimming at V came to 7 bases and at J to 2 bases, leaving 11 bases not matched to a gene. Germline V CDR1 and CDR2: SQVTM, ANQGSEA. TCRdb independently ran MiXCR on the 5' RACE reads; one entry per CDR3 protein. The profile shows about 110,000 distinct CDR3 sequences, about 18% of them singletons. The gene calls are TRBV29-1 and TRBJ2-5; 9 bases match TRBD1. The TCR comes from a man between 18 and 29 years old who had mild COVID-19 (a few samples of this study predate the infection). Cell type and time point are not known. Source material: PBMCs or a T cell subset sorted from them (not recorded which). The CDR3 DNA reads TGCAGCGCCCGGCGGGACAGGGAGGTACAAGAGACCCAGTACTTC. Amino acid sequence: CSARRDREVQETQYF.